Below are 3 T cell receptor beta chains sequenced from a single sample in a study of cytomegalovirus exposure and HLA in healthy donors. Primers for the PCR totalled 60 Vbeta and 13 Jbeta. The assay was immunoSEQ multiplex PCR, and TCRdb's table has in-frame clones only and misses some. This table holds some 150,000 clones, about 82% found once. Sequenced material: PBMCs. The receptors stem from a male donor in good health and CMV-seronegative.

The chain has TRBV11-2 and TRBJ2-5; 10 bases map to TRBD1. V was clipped by 2 bases and J by 5 bases; unmatched bases: 5. The germline V gene has CDR1 SGHAT and CDR2 FQNNGV. The CDR3 is 15 amino acids. The CDR3 region is CASSLWGQGIETQYF. The CDR3 DNA reads TGTGCCAGCAGCTTATGGGGACAGGGGATCGAGACCCAGTACTTC. Full variable domain (rest looked up from reference TRBV11-2 and TRBJ2-5): EAGVAQSPRYKIIEKRQSVAFWCNPISGHATLYWYQQILGQGPKLLIQFQNNGVVDDSQLPKDRFSAERLKGVDSTLKIQPAKLEDSAVYLCASSLWGQGIETQYFGPGTRLLVL.

The chain recombines TRBV15 with TRBJ1-1; D is undetermined. Germline values: CDR1 LNHNV, CDR2 YYDKDF (reference sequence). V dropped 5 bases and J dropped 0 bases, with 10 bases sitting between them. This CDR3 has 14 amino acids. The CDR3 DNA reads as TGTGCCACCAGCGAACTAATGGTGAACACTGAAGCTTTCTTT. The encoded protein is CATSELMVNTEAFF.

V and J are TRBV9 and TRBJ2-5, with D maybe TRBD2 (6 bases). Trimming shortened V by 0 bases and J by 5 bases, and 14 bases separated the two germline ends. From germline, CDR1 is SGDLS and CDR2 YYNGEE. This CDR3 is 15 amino acids long. The CDR3 loop is CASSVVAGSGETQYF. CDR3 nucleotide sequence: TGTGCCAGCAGCGTAGTTGCGGGGAGCGGGGAGACCCAGTACTTC.